This TCR beta chain was recorded in a study of cytomegalovirus exposure and HLA in healthy donors. Study-level points and caveats: A later analysis linked fewer than 20,000 TCR beta sequences to HLA alleles at 0.05 false discovery rate.

Trimming took 7 bases from V and 4 from J, leaving 17 bases between them. The germline V gene has CDR1 LNHDA and CDR2 SQIVND (reference sequence). The CDR3 extends over 15 amino acids. PCR employed 60 Vbeta and 13 Jbeta primers. Clones were read by immunoSEQ multiplex PCR, and TCRdb kept only the in-frame ones, dropping some. The table records about 130,000 clones, 80% to 90% of them present only once. Only one count was recorded for this clone. The antigen is undetermined. The origin of this receptor is a woman aged 40 to 50 in good health and CMV-seropositive. The chain is built from TRBV19 and TRBJ1-5; the D is unclear. Material for sequencing was PBMCs. CDR3 sequence: CASTHRGGGNQPQHF. The CDR3 DNA reads TGTGCCAGTACCCACCGCGGCGGAGGGAATCAGCCCCAGCATTTT.